One sample yielded the 18 T cell receptor beta chains listed below, sequenced in a study of OX40 agonist ivuxolimab in advanced cancers. Using immunoSEQ multiplex PCR, the repertoire was profiled, and TCRdb retains in-frame clones only, with some absent. The repertoire holds 40,000 to 55,000 clones, with 88% as singletons. The sequenced sample was CD4+ or CD8+ T cells sorted from blood, obtained in a trial of the OX40 agonist ivuxolimab. The receptors come from an adult with an advanced solid tumor such as melanoma, head and neck, liver or kidney cancer.

This clone has only one observation. This chain joins TRBV7-3 and TRBJ2-7; TRBD2 aligns across 13 bases. Germline assignment: CDR1 SGHTA and CDR2 FQGTGA. V dropped 2 bases and J dropped 6; count of bases not matched to a gene: 4. The CDR3 has 15 amino acids. The CDR3 sequence is CASSLVGLAGAEQYF. The CDR3 region has the DNA TGTGCCAGCAGCTTAGTTGGACTAGCGGGAGCCGAGCAGTACTTC.

V usage is TRBV28 and J usage is TRBJ1-6; unclear D gene. Trimming cost V 6 bases and J 10 bases, with 7 bases left between them. CDR1 MDHEN and CDR2 SYDVKM come from the germline V gene. This CDR3 is built from 11 residues. The CDR3 DNA follows: TGTGCCAGCAGAAGTAGCTCACCCCTCCACTTT. It encodes CASRSSSPLHF.

The rearrangement uses TRBV30 and TRBJ1-1, with D maybe TRBD1 (6 bases). The V gene lost 4 bases and the J gene lost 3 bases, with 18 bases spanning the gap. CDR1 GTSNPN and CDR2 SVGIG come from the germline V gene (reference sequence). This CDR3 is 15 amino acids long. CDR3 DNA sequence: TGTGCCTGGACCGTTGGGGCAGGGGATCACACTGAAGCTTTCTTT. Protein product: CAWTVGAGDHTEAFF.

The chain is built from TRBV6-5 and TRBJ2-7, with D maybe TRBD2 (5 bases). Germline V gives CDR1 MNHEY, CDR2 SVGAGI. The CDR3 totals 15 residues. V lost 2 bases to trimming and J lost 5 bases, with 16 bases between them. The CDR3 is CASSYNSFAGDEQYF. CDR3 nucleotide sequence: TGTGCCAGCAGTTACAACAGTTTCGCGGGCGACGAGCAGTACTTC.

This clone was detected once. The gene calls are TRBV7-7 and TRBJ2-2; 7 nucleotides agree with TRBD1. Per the germline V gene, CDR1 is SSHAT and CDR2 is FNYEAQ (reference sequence). Trimming took 4 bases from V and 5 from J; bases not matched to a gene: 7. CDR3 length: 15 amino acids. The CDR3 coding sequence is TGTGCCAGCAGCTCAAGTCCAGGGGGTACCGGGGAGCTGTTTTTT. Its protein is CASSSSPGGTGELFF.

The CDR3 here is CASTTLIGYEQYF. In DNA form, the CDR3 reads TGCGCCAGCACCACCCTGATCGGCTACGAGCAGTACTTC. The J gene is TRBJ2-7, the V gene TRBV5-1; D is uncertain. The CDR3 runs to 13 residues. V lost 6 bases, J lost 3 bases, and 13 bases lay in between. The germline V gene encodes CDR1 SGHRS and CDR2 YFSETQ.

The gene calls are TRBV10-1 and TRBJ1-6, with D hard to call. Germline assignment: CDR1 WNHNN and CDR2 SYGVQD (reference sequence). Trimming removed 5 bases from V and 0 bases from J, with 2 bases in between. The CDR3 contains 13 residues. DNA for the CDR3: TGCGCCAGCAGTAACTCCTATAATTCACCCCTCCACTTT. Residues: CASSNSYNSPLHF.

The chain uses TRBV6-6 and TRBJ2-2; D is ambiguous. Germline V gene lookup returns CDR1 MNHNY and CDR2 SVGAGI (reference sequence). Trimming cost V 6 bases and J 7 bases, with 15 bases left between them. This CDR3 comprises 14 residues. The CDR3 here is CASRAPGPSGELFF. The CDR3 DNA reads TGTGCCAGCAGAGCCCCAGGCCCAAGCGGGGAGCTGTTTTTT.

CDR3: CASSRYPEQPQHF. The CDR3 nucleotides are TGTGCCAGCAGCCGTTACCCGGAACAGCCCCAGCATTTT. The V and J genes are TRBV11-2 and TRBJ1-5; D unclear. With 5 bases removed from V and 7 bases from J, the gap between germline ends came to 12 bases. Germline values: CDR1 SGHAT, CDR2 FQNNGV. There are 13 residues in the CDR3.

This clone ranks as medium-sized. The chain couples TRBV28 to TRBJ1-5, with no clear D. Germline CDR1 MDHEN, CDR2 SYDVKM. Trimming took 7 bases from V and 5 from J, leaving 18 bases between them. The CDR3 is 15 residues long. The CDR3 region is CASKTRVWGYQPQHF. The CDR3 bases are TGTGCCAGCAAAACCCGGGTGTGGGGATATCAGCCCCAGCATTTT.

This clone was recorded once. The chain couples TRBV6-5 to TRBJ2-7, with D perhaps TRBD1 (5 bases). V was pared by 6 bases and J by 4 bases, with 10 bases between. This CDR3 spans 12 amino acids. CDR1 MNHEY and CDR2 SVGAGI come from the germline V gene. The CDR3 is CASSYDRYEQYF. The CDR3 DNA reads TGTGCCAGCAGCTACGACAGATACGAGCAGTACTTC.

The chain employs TRBV28 and TRBJ2-6; D not resolved. The CDR3 is made up of 15 amino acids. The V end was cut by 2 bases, the J end by 0 bases, with 5 bases between. Germline CDR1 reads MDHEN; CDR2 reads SYDVKM. CDR3: CASSLEASGANVLTF. CDR3 sequence (DNA): TGTGCCAGCAGTTTAGAGGCCTCTGGGGCCAACGTCCTGACTTTC.

The chain employs TRBV11-3 and TRBJ2-3; 10 nucleotides match TRBD2. The V gene's germline CDR1 is SGHNT and CDR2 YENEEA. The CDR3 totals 16 residues. V was clipped by 5 bases and J by 2 bases; unmatched bases: 7. Here the CDR3 reads CASSQGSGRSTDTQYF. The CDR3 DNA is TGTGCCAGCAGCCAAGGTAGCGGGAGGTCCACAGATACGCAGTATTTT.

The CDR3: CASSTQGAIYNEQFF. Here the CDR3 DNA reads TGTGCCAGCAGCACACAGGGGGCAATCTACAATGAGCAGTTCTTC. This chain connects TRBV7-3 to TRBJ2-1, with 9 positions matching TRBD1. The CDR3 is 15 residues long. Per germline, CDR1 SGHTA and CDR2 FQGTGA. V gave up 5 bases and J gave up 3 bases; unmatched junction bases: 5.

J is TRBJ2-1 and V is TRBV5-6; 8 bases fit TRBD2. The CDR3 length is 16 residues. V dropped 0 bases and J dropped 8; count of bases not matched to a gene: 10. Germline lookup yields CDR1 SGHDT and CDR2 YYEEEE. CDR3 residues: CASSLAGRGEVDEQFF. In DNA form, the CDR3 reads TGTGCCAGCAGCTTGGCCGGGAGGGGGGAAGTCGATGAGCAGTTCTTC. Filled out from reference TRBV5-6 and TRBJ2-1, the complete variable domain reads DAGVTQSPTHLIKTRGQQVTLRCSPKSGHDTVSWYQQALGQGPQFIFQYYEEEERQRGNFPDRFSGHQFPNYSSELNVNALLLGDSALYLCASSLAGRGEVDEQFFGPGTRLTVL.

This clone has just one count. The rearrangement links TRBV19 to TRBJ2-1, with 9 bases matching TRBD2. Germline V gene sequence: CDR1 LNHDA, CDR2 SQIVND (reference sequence). Losses at the gene ends were 5 bases for V and 3 bases for J; bases not matched to a gene: 11. The CDR3 has 17 amino acids. CDR3 in DNA: TGTGCCAGTAGTTACCTTAGCGGGGGAGTCCGCTACAATGAGCAGTTCTTC. It specifies CASSYLSGGVRYNEQFF.

The rearrangement uses TRBV28 and TRBJ1-1; the D gene is possibly TRBD1 (5 bases). V was pared by 7 bases and J by 4 bases, with 13 bases between. This CDR3 contains 13 residues. CDR1 and CDR2 from the germline V gene are MDHEN and SYDVKM. CDR3 protein: CASIPGGGTEAFF. The CDR3, as DNA: TGTGCCAGCATTCCCGGCGGGGGCACTGAAGCTTTCTTT.

The chain uses TRBV7-9 and TRBJ1-3; D is undetermined. In germline, CDR1 is SEHNR, CDR2 FQNEAQ (reference sequence). V was shortened by 1 base and J by 3 bases, with 10 bases between the two germline ends. The CDR3 contains 15 residues. The CDR3 nucleotides read TGTGCCAGCAGCTTAGAATTGGTCAGTGGAAACACCATATATTTT. Amino acid sequence: CASSLELVSGNTIYF. Full variable domain (rest looked up from reference TRBV7-9 and TRBJ1-3): DTGVSQNPRHKITKRGQNVTFRCDPISEHNRLYWYRQTLGQGPEFLTYFQNEAQLEKSRLLSDRFSAERPKGSFSTLEIQRTEQGDSAMYLCASSLELVSGNTIYFGEGSWLTVV.